What follows are 20 T cell receptor beta chains derived from one specimen sequenced in a study of cytomegalovirus exposure and HLA in healthy donors. In the PCR, 60 Vbeta and 13 Jbeta primers were used. This table comes from immunoSEQ multiplex PCR, and its TCRdb copy is limited to in-frame clones, with some not included. The data show 150,000 to 200,000 clones, around 82% seen once. The sample comprised PBMCs. Receptors originate from a young man in good health and CMV-seronegative.

The J gene is TRBJ2-1, the V gene TRBV7-2; no firm D call. Trimming took 4 bases from V and 4 from J, leaving 5 bases between them. CDR1 and CDR2 (germline): SGHTA, FQGNSA. CDR3 size: 12 residues. The CDR3 sequence is CASSWQYNEQFF. The CDR3 coding sequence is TGTGCCAGCAGCTGGCAGTACAATGAGCAGTTCTTC.

This clone is a singleton in its sample. The V and J genes are TRBV18 and TRBJ2-4; D is ambiguous. Per germline, CDR1 KGHSH and CDR2 LQKENI. The CDR3 spans 15 residues. Trimming took off 6 bases at V and 0 bases at J, with 12 bases between the two ends. CDR3 region: CASSHSVLAKNIQYF. In nucleotides, the CDR3 is TGTGCCAGCTCCCACTCTGTGCTAGCCAAAAACATTCAGTACTTC.

This clone appeared a single time. The chain carries TRBV28 and TRBJ2-3; D unclear. Germline CDR1 MDHEN, CDR2 SYDVKM. V shed 8 bases and J shed 3 bases, with 12 bases lying between them. The CDR3 is 13 amino acids. In DNA, the CDR3 is TGTGCCAGCGAACCCCCGAGTACAGATACGCAGTATTTT. This sequence encodes CASEPPSTDTQYF.

This chain uses TRBV4-3 with TRBJ2-7; 8 bases are a match to TRBD1. The germline gives CDR1 LGHNA, CDR2 YSLEER. The J segment lost 2 bases and the V segment lost 1 base, leaving 7 bases of the junction unmatched. This CDR3 is 16 amino acids long. CDR3 nucleotides: TGCGCCAGCAGCCAAGCACCGGGACAGGTCGCCTACGAGCAGTACTTC. It is translated as CASSQAPGQVAYEQYF.

The chain uses TRBV5-4 and TRBJ2-1; 8 bases match TRBD2. V shed 5 bases, J shed 2 bases, and the junction held 6 bases outside the gene matches. The CDR3 runs 15 residues. Germline V CDR1 and CDR2: SGHNT, YYREEE (reference sequence). As DNA, the CDR3 is TGTGCCAGCAGTTCCCCAGCGGGGGCCTACAATGAGCAGTTCTTC. This codes for CASSSPAGAYNEQFF.

The chain carries TRBV27 and TRBJ2-7; D perhaps matches TRBD1 (6 bases). The CDR3 contains 16 residues. V was cut by 1 base and J by 6 bases, with 19 bases left in between. Germline V CDR1 and CDR2: MNHEY, SMNVEV (reference sequence). The CDR3 nucleotides read TGTGCCAGCAGTTTATTCGTGACAGGAAGGTACGGCGAGCAGTACTTC. Its protein is CASSLFVTGRYGEQYF.

This chain connects TRBV28 to TRBJ1-5, with 8 bases identical to TRBD1. There are 16 residues in the CDR3. V was clipped by 6 bases and J by 4 bases; unmatched bases: 11. Germline loops: CDR1 MDHEN, CDR2 SYDVKM. CDR3 amino acids: CASRYIGQGVNQPQHF. DNA for the CDR3: TGTGCCAGCAGATATATCGGACAGGGCGTGAATCAGCCCCAGCATTTT.

This chain links TRBV2 with TRBJ2-7, with D perhaps matching TRBD1 (6 bases). CDR1 is SNHLY, CDR2 FYNNEI, per germline. V dropped 2 bases and J dropped 2 bases, with 13 bases sitting between them. This CDR3 region has 15 residues. The CDR3 bases are TGTGCCAGCAGTGAATCTTGGTCAGGGGCCTACGAGCAGTACTTC. Protein product: CASSESWSGAYEQYF. Together with reference TRBV2 and TRBJ2-7, the CDR3 gives the full variable domain: EPEVTQTPSHQVTQMGQEVILRCVPISNHLYFYWYRQILGQKVEFLVSFYNNEISEKSEIFDDQFSVERPDGSNFTLKIRSTKLEDSAMYFCASSESWSGAYEQYFGPGTRLTVT.

The CDR3: CASSLSVAGLTYEQYF. CDR3 sequence (DNA): TGTGCCAGCAGCTTATCGGTCGCGGGGCTTACCTACGAGCAGTACTTC. The chain uses TRBV7-9 and TRBJ2-7; tentatively, D is TRBD2 (6 bases). The V gene lost 2 bases and the J gene lost 2 bases, with 16 bases spanning the gap. The germline gives CDR1 SEHNR, CDR2 FQNEAQ (reference sequence). This CDR3 spans 16 amino acids.

The chain employs TRBV19 and TRBJ1-5, with no clear D. There are 14 residues in the CDR3. Germline V gene sequence: CDR1 LNHDA, CDR2 SQIVND (reference sequence). The ends were cut back, 5 bases at V and 5 bases at J, with 13 bases in the middle. CDR3 bases: TGTGCCAGTAGTCCAACCGCGGGTGATCAGCCCCAGCATTTT. Its translation is CASSPTAGDQPQHF. Full variable domain (remainder filled in from reference TRBV19 and TRBJ1-5): DGGITQSPKYLFRKEGQNVTLSCEQNLNHDAMYWYRQDPGQGLRLIYYSQIVNDFQKGDIAEGYSVSREKKESFPLTVTSAQKNPTAFYLCASSPTAGDQPQHFGDGTRLSIL.

The V and J genes are TRBV19 and TRBJ2-7; 7 bases match TRBD2. The CDR3 length is 16 residues. Trimming cost V 4 bases and J 4 bases; bases outside gene matches: 13. Germline V gene lookup returns CDR1 LNHDA and CDR2 SQIVND (reference sequence). The CDR3 region has the DNA TGTGCCAGTAGTAGCGCCGCCGGCGGGAGTATGTACGAGCAGTACTTC. Protein product: CASSSAAGGSMYEQYF.

The V and J genes are TRBV4-3 and TRBJ2-5, with D maybe TRBD1 (6 bases). Trimming took 0 bases from V and 5 from J, leaving 13 bases between them. The germline V gene has CDR1 LGHNA and CDR2 YSLEER. The CDR3 length is 15 residues. The CDR3 sequence is CASSQDSGVGETQYF. CDR3 in DNA: TGCGCCAGCAGCCAAGACTCAGGGGTTGGGGAGACCCAGTACTTC.

The chain recombines TRBV5-8 with TRBJ1-1; the match to TRBD1 covers 7 bases. After removal of 6 bases from V and 2 bases from J, the junction contained 10 bases not matched to a gene. Germline CDR1 and CDR2: SGHTS and YDEGEE. The CDR3 sequence is 15 residues long. The CDR3 sequence is CASTLQGFANTEAFF. CDR3 DNA sequence: TGTGCCAGCACCCTACAGGGGTTCGCCAACACTGAAGCTTTCTTT.

The chain recombines TRBV7-3 with TRBJ2-7; D may be TRBD1 (6 bases). The germline gives CDR1 SGHTA, CDR2 FQGTGA. This CDR3 spans 13 amino acids. Trimming shortened V by 1 base and J by 5 bases, and 9 bases separated the two germline ends. The DNA for the CDR3 is TGTGCCAGCAGCTTAATACAGGGAAACGAGCAGTACTTC. Its translation: CASSLIQGNEQYF.

The chain links TRBV7-8 to TRBJ1-5; tentative D call: TRBD1 (6 bases). The CDR3 sequence is 14 residues long. The V gene lost 4 bases and the J gene lost 3 bases, with 10 bases spanning the gap. Per the germline V gene, CDR1 is SGHVS and CDR2 is FQNEAQ. The CDR3 nucleotides read TGTGCCAGCAGCTCTAGGACAGACAATCAGCCCCAGCATTTT. Its protein is CASSSRTDNQPQHF. Using reference TRBV7-8 and TRBJ1-5 for the parts outside the CDR3, the full variable domain is GAGVSQSPRYKVAKRGQDVALRCDPISGHVSLFWYQQALGQGPEFLTYFQNEAQLDKSGLPSDRFFAERPEGSVSTLKIQRTQQEDSAVYLCASSSRTDNQPQHFGDGTRLSIL.

The genes are TRBV4-2 and TRBJ2-7; TRBD1 agrees at 7 bases. In germline, CDR1 is LGHNA, CDR2 YNFKEQ. Trimming removed 0 bases from V and 0 bases from J; junction bases left unmatched: 8. The CDR3 extends over 17 amino acids. CDR3 loop: CASSQDHGQASSYEQYF. CDR3 in DNA: TGTGCCAGCAGCCAAGACCACGGACAGGCGAGCTCCTACGAGCAGTACTTC.

The rearrangement uses TRBV4-2 and TRBJ2-2; D unclear. CDR3 length: 15 residues. Per the germline V gene, CDR1 is LGHNA and CDR2 is YNFKEQ. Trimming stripped 4 bases from V and 4 bases from J, with 13 bases between. CDR3 nucleotides: TGTGCCAGCAGCCCAATAGCTAGTTCCACCGGGGAGCTGTTTTTT. This sequence encodes CASSPIASSTGELFF.

The chain has TRBV6-6 and TRBJ1-4, with D tentatively TRBD1 (5 bases). The germline V and J ends were trimmed by 7 bases and 7 bases, with 16 bases remaining between them. The CDR3 has 14 residues. Germline-derived CDR1 and CDR2 are MNHNY and SVGAGI (reference sequence). CDR3 sequence reads: CASTWGLTSEKLFF. The CDR3 nucleotides are TGTGCCAGCACCTGGGGACTGACCAGTGAAAAACTGTTTTTT.

The gene calls are TRBV7-2 and TRBJ2-7; D perhaps matches TRBD1 (6 bases). The CDR3 is made up of 14 amino acids. The V gene lost 5 bases and the J gene lost 1 base, with 12 bases spanning the gap. Germline V gives CDR1 SGHTA, CDR2 FQGNSA. In DNA form, the CDR3 reads TGTGCCAGCAGCCCAGGGGACCTTTCCTACGAGCAGTACTTC. It yields the protein CASSPGDLSYEQYF. Complete variable domain (other parts from reference TRBV7-2 and TRBJ2-7): GAGVSQSPSNKVTEKGKDVELRCDPISGHTALYWYRQSLGQGLEFLIYFQGNSAPDKSGLPSDRFSAERTGGSVSTLTIQRTQQEDSAVYLCASSPGDLSYEQYFGPGTRLTVT.

This chain connects TRBV5-4 to TRBJ2-7, with 10 nucleotides matching TRBD2. CDR1 is SGHNT, CDR2 YYREEE, per germline (reference sequence). This CDR3 spans 16 amino acids. V lost 4 bases to trimming and J lost 0 bases; unmatched junction nucleotides: 7. The CDR3 DNA follows: TGTGCCAGCAGCGTTCCGGGACTAGCGTCCTCCTACGAGCAGTACTTC. It specifies CASSVPGLASSYEQYF.